The text below deals with one TCR beta chain. The data belong to a study of blood T cell repertoires in COVID-19. At the level of the study: From the United States, Italy and Spain came samples of acute and convalescent COVID-19. PBMCs, B-cell-depleted T cells, or T cells provided the cDNA or gDNA that made up the material.

Authors' methods: From reference gene primer amplification, estimates of nucleated cell counts were derived. Sequencing was performed with immunoSEQ multiplex PCR; in TCRdb, only in-frame clones are kept and a portion is missing. The DNA gave D and trimming, while V, J and clone size come from that table. Altogether about 210,000 clones are present, about 91% being singletons, with the ten largest covering approximately 1.5%. The CDR3 covers 16 residues. The ends were cut back, 7 bases at V and 0 bases at J, with 15 bases in the middle. Germline V gene data show CDR1 as LNHDA and CDR2 as SQIVND (reference sequence).

The chain has TRBV19 and TRBJ1-4, with D uncertain. This TCR was recovered from a man in his late teens or twenties with active or convalescent COVID-19. What was sequenced was peripheral blood. This CDR3 reads CASTLGRTATNEKLFF. The CDR3, as DNA: TGTGCCAGTACCCTAGGGCGGACTGCAACTAATGAAAAACTGTTTTTT.